Presented here are 20 T cell receptor beta chains from one specimen sequenced in a study of PD-1 blockade in classical Hodgkin lymphoma. Repertoires were generated with immunoSEQ multiplex PCR, while TCRdb's copy carries only in-frame clones and drops some. The sample has about 17,000 clones; 55% to 70% are singletons. Relapses following autologous stem cell transplantation were seen in all patients, with brentuximab vedotin exposure varying. Sequencing used peripheral blood mononuclear cells (PBMCs), obtained before the second cycle of nivolumab. The receptors shown here come from a human donor with classical Hodgkin lymphoma.

The rearrangement uses TRBV28 and TRBJ1-4; maybe TRBD1 (5 bases). V was shortened by 6 bases and J by 7 bases, with 18 bases between the two germline ends. The CDR3 has 15 amino acids. The V gene's germline CDR1 is MDHEN and CDR2 SYDVKM. CDR3 bases: TGTGCCAGCAGCCCCGACAGCCTAGTAGTTGAAAAACTGTTTTTT. It specifies CASSPDSLVVEKLFF.

The V call is TRBV7-2, the J call TRBJ2-7; D not resolved. Germline assignment: CDR1 SGHTA and CDR2 FQGNSA. The V end lost 0 bases, the J end lost 0 bases, and 9 bases lay between the germline ends. This CDR3 has 15 residues. CDR3 bases: TGTGCCAGCAGCTTAGCCGGCGGTAGCTCCTACGAGCAGTACTTC. Residues: CASSLAGGSSYEQYF.

The chain joins TRBV9 to TRBJ2-1; the D gene could be TRBD1 or TRBD2 (6 bases each). V shed 3 bases and J shed 8 bases, with 24 bases lying between them. This CDR3 comprises 17 residues. Germline CDR1 reads SGDLS; CDR2 reads YYNGEE. CDR3 in DNA: TGTGCCAGCAGCGGCGGAGGGGCCCTCTTGGGGGGCGATGAGCAGTTCTTC. This translates into CASSGGGALLGGDEQFF. The complete variable domain, with remaining parts taken from reference TRBV9 and TRBJ2-1, reads DSGVTQTPKHLITATGQRVTLRCSPRSGDLSVYWYQQSLDQGLQFLIQYYNGEERAKGNILERFSAQQFPDLHSELNLSSLELGDSALYFCASSGGGALLGGDEQFFGPGTRLTVL.

A single count supports this clone. V is TRBV11-2 and J is TRBJ1-1, with D perhaps matching TRBD1 (5 bases). The ends were cut back, 6 bases at V and 5 bases at J, with 19 bases in the middle. Germline V gene sequence: CDR1 SGHAT, CDR2 FQNNGV. The CDR3 runs 15 residues. The CDR3 DNA reads TGTGCCAGCAGGTCCGAAGGGGCTCGGCTTACTGAAGCTTTCTTT. The encoded protein is CASRSEGARLTEAFF.

The genes are TRBV19 and TRBJ2-2; D possibly corresponds to TRBD1 (5 bases). V gave up 7 bases and J gave up 4 bases, with 10 bases separating them. The CDR3 is 13 amino acids. Germline assignment: CDR1 LNHDA and CDR2 SQIVND (reference sequence). CDR3 in DNA: TGTGCCAGTAACGCCCAGGGCACCGGGGAGCTGTTTTTT. It yields the protein CASNAQGTGELFF.

V gene TRBV29-1 combines with J gene TRBJ1-2; D uncertain. The length of the CDR3 is 12 residues. Germline-derived CDR1 and CDR2 are SQVTM and ANQGSEA. V lost 4 bases and J lost 6, with 12 bases in between. For the CDR3, the DNA is TGCAGCGTTGGTGATTATGCAAATGGCTACACCTTC. It yields the protein CSVGDYANGYTF.

This clone has just a few counts. This chain links TRBV19 with TRBJ2-7; 10 bases line up with TRBD2. The V and J ends lost 8 bases and 6 bases, in that order; junction bases with no gene match: 10. CDR1 is LNHDA and CDR2 is SQIVND in the germline V gene (reference sequence). The CDR3 is 14 residues long. The CDR3 region has the DNA TGTGCCAGTTCCGCTAGCGGGAGAGGGAGCGAGCAGTACTTC. It specifies CASSASGRGSEQYF.

This clone was detected a few times. The sample has other DNA sequences that encode this CDR3 too. The genes are TRBV4-2 and TRBJ1-1; the D gene is possibly TRBD1 (5 bases). This CDR3 spans 16 amino acids. V was clipped by 3 bases and J by 3 bases, with 17 bases between them. Germline V gene data show CDR1 as LGHNA and CDR2 as YNFKEQ. The CDR3 sequence: CASSQGLRVAYTEAFF. CDR3 nucleotide sequence: TGTGCCAGCAGCCAGGGGCTCAGGGTAGCCTACACTGAAGCTTTCTTT.

The V call is TRBV4-1, the J call TRBJ2-7; D is undetermined. The CDR3 loop spans 15 amino acids. Looked up from germline, CDR1 is MGHRA and CDR2 is YSYEKL. The germline V and J ends were trimmed by 3 bases and 3 bases, with 15 bases remaining between them. The chain's CDR3 is CASSQLRIANYEQYF. Written as DNA, the CDR3 is TGCGCCAGCAGCCAGCTTCGGATCGCCAACTACGAGCAGTACTTC.

CDR3 nucleotides: TGTGCCAGCAGCTTAGTATCCTCCAGGGAGATTAACTATGGCTACACCTTC. This encodes CASSLVSSREINYGYTF. V usage is TRBV7-2 and J usage is TRBJ1-2; weak D call: TRBD1 (5 bases). The CDR3 loop spans 17 amino acids. The V gene lost 1 base and the J gene lost 1 base, with 16 bases spanning the gap. Germline assignment: CDR1 SGHTA and CDR2 FQGNSA.

V usage is TRBV7-9 and J usage is TRBJ2-1; TRBD2 matches 10 bases. CDR1 and CDR2 from the germline V gene are SEHNR and FQNEAQ (reference sequence). This CDR3 is built from 17 residues. V shed 1 base, J shed 7 bases, and the junction held 10 bases outside the gene matches. The CDR3 DNA is TGTGCCAGCAGCTTAGAGGGGCTCAGCGGGAGGGGGAATGAGCAGTTCTTC. Encoded protein: CASSLEGLSGRGNEQFF.

The J gene is TRBJ2-3, the V gene TRBV6-1; the D is unclear. Trimming removed 4 bases at V and 2 bases at J, with 4 bases between. Germline V CDR1 and CDR2: MNHNS, SASEGT. The CDR3 consists of 12 residues. The CDR3 region has the DNA TGTGCCAGCAGTGTATACACAGATACGCAGTATTTT. Its protein product is CASSVYTDTQYF.

The V gene is TRBV4-2, the J gene TRBJ2-5; 7 nucleotides align to TRBD1. V shed 3 bases, J shed 2 bases, and the junction held 6 bases outside the gene matches. CDR1 is LGHNA and CDR2 is YNFKEQ in the germline V gene. This CDR3 has 15 amino acids. In nucleotides, the CDR3 is TGTGCCAGCAGCCAGGCAAACAGGGGTCAAGAGACCCAGTACTTC. As protein: CASSQANRGQETQYF.

V gene TRBV28 combines with J gene TRBJ2-1; D may be TRBD2 (5 bases). The CDR3 covers 15 residues. V dropped 7 bases and J dropped 0 bases, with 13 bases sitting between them. Germline-derived CDR1 and CDR2 are MDHEN and SYDVKM. The CDR3 DNA reads as TGTGCCAGCATGAAGCGGAAGAGCTCCTACAATGAGCAGTTCTTC. Protein product: CASMKRKSSYNEQFF.

The chain joins TRBV9 to TRBJ2-3; D uncertain. Trimming cost V 5 bases and J 1 base, with 11 bases left between them. The CDR3 has 14 residues. Looked up from germline, CDR1 is SGDLS and CDR2 is YYNGEE. This CDR3 is CASSPRRGTDTQYF. CDR3 nucleotides: TGTGCCAGCAGTCCCCGACGAGGCACAGATACGCAGTATTTT.

The genes are TRBV9 and TRBJ2-6; maybe TRBD2 (5 bases). CDR1 and CDR2 from the germline V gene are SGDLS and YYNGEE. The CDR3 is 15 residues long. V lost 4 bases, J lost 4 bases, and 12 bases lay in between. The CDR3, as DNA: TGTGCCAGCAGCCTAGCCGTGAGGGGGGCCAACGTCCTGACTTTC. Translating it yields CASSLAVRGANVLTF.

There are a few counts of this clone. The V and J genes are TRBV7-8 and TRBJ2-5, with D perhaps matching TRBD2 (5 bases). Germline CDR1 and CDR2: SGHVS and FQNEAQ. Trimming cost V 5 bases and J 2 bases, with 6 bases left between them. This CDR3 has 12 residues. CDR3 DNA: TGTGCCAGCAGCCGGGATCAAGAGACCCAGTACTTC. This gives the protein CASSRDQETQYF.

J is TRBJ2-1 and V is TRBV19; a weak D match, TRBD2 (5 bases). CDR3 length equals 11 residues. Per the germline V gene, CDR1 is LNHDA and CDR2 is SQIVND (reference sequence). Trimming cost V 3 bases and J 15 bases, with 12 bases left between them. The CDR3 nucleotides read TGTGCCAGTAGTATCTTGGGAGAATGGTTCTTC. Its translation is CASSILGEWFF.

A few counts support this clone. The genes are TRBV6-1 and TRBJ2-2; 7 positions agree with TRBD2. The ends lost 7 bases at V and 6 bases at J; junction bases unmatched: 11. CDR3 length: 15 amino acids. CDR1 and CDR2 (germline): MNHNS, SASEGT. CDR3 DNA sequence: TGTGCCAGCACGCGCGGGAGAAAGGAAGCCGGGGAGCTGTTTTTT. Translated, it gives CASTRGRKEAGELFF.

The chain has TRBV7-9 and TRBJ1-6; possible D gene TRBD1, 5 bases. V lost 4 bases and J lost 7, with 11 bases in between. Germline lookup yields CDR1 SEHNR and CDR2 FQNEAQ (reference sequence). The CDR3 consists of 14 residues. CDR3 sequence (DNA): TGTGCCAGCAGCTCCCAGGGAGGCAATTCACCCCTCCACTTT. Translating gives CASSSQGGNSPLHF. Looking up the rest from reference TRBV7-9 and TRBJ1-6 gives the full variable domain: DTGVSQNPRHKITKRGQNVTFRCDPISEHNRLYWYRQTLGQGPEFLTYFQNEAQLEKSRLLSDRFSAERPKGSFSTLEIQRTEQGDSAMYLCASSSQGGNSPLHFGNGTRLTVT.